This passage covers 9 T cell receptor beta chains from one sample sequenced in a study of T cells in Graves' hyperthyroidism and ophthalmopathy. RNA transcripts gave rise to amplified TCR beta CDR3 regions. Using the HTBI primer set, a first-round RT-PCR was run on the TCR CDR3. TCRdb re-analysed the multiplex PCR reads in MiXCR, keeping a single row per CDR3 protein. The data hold a few hundred thousand distinct CDR3 sequences, with approximately 14% observed a single time. The sample comprised blood. Source of these receptors: a woman younger than 35 with Graves' hyperthyroidism that later progressed to Graves' ophthalmopathy.

This clonotype has only a few counts. The chain uses TRBV7-9 and TRBJ2-3; 10 bases agree with TRBD1. CDR1 and CDR2 (germline): SEHNR, FQNEAQ (reference sequence). The length of the CDR3 is 16 residues. With V trimmed by 5 bases and J by 2 bases, 7 bases remained unmatched. The CDR3 protein is CASSTSGTGDTDTQYF. The CDR3 nucleotides read TGTGCCAGCAGCACCTCCGGGACAGGGGACACAGATACGCAGTATTTT.

This clonotype was found many times. J is TRBJ1-2 and V is TRBV27; no reliable D call. Trimming removed 6 bases at V and 4 bases at J, with 12 bases between. Looked up from germline, CDR1 is MNHEY and CDR2 is SMNVEV (reference sequence). The CDR3 consists of 13 residues. The CDR3 sequence is CASREDGGYGYTF. The CDR3 DNA follows: TGTGCCAGCAGGGAGGACGGAGGCTATGGCTACACCTTC.

This clonotype has at least ten counts. The genes are TRBV20-1 and TRBJ2-5; 7 nucleotides align to TRBD2. The CDR3 covers 16 residues. Trimming removed 8 bases from V and 4 bases from J; junction bases left unmatched: 19. CDR1 and CDR2 (germline): DFQATT, SNEGSKA (reference sequence). The CDR3 sequence: CSTHGSGEGPSETQYF. CDR3 in DNA: TGCAGTACCCACGGGTCGGGGGAGGGCCCCTCAGAGACCCAGTACTTC.

This chain links TRBV20-1 with TRBJ2-3; a weak D match, TRBD2 (5 bases). Trimming pared 6 bases from V and 6 bases from J, leaving 19 bases between. The CDR3 consists of 14 residues. The germline V gene has CDR1 DFQATT and CDR2 SNEGSKA (reference sequence). DNA for the CDR3: TGCAGTGCCAACCAGCGGAGCCGGGCGGATACGCAGTATTTT. Translation: CSANQRSRADTQYF.

There are many counts of this clonotype. The chain links TRBV5-8 to TRBJ2-3; D possibly matches TRBD1 or TRBD2 (6 bases each). This CDR3 is built from 15 residues. Germline V gives CDR1 SGHTS, CDR2 YDEGEE. Trimming removed 4 bases at V and 1 base at J, with 13 bases between. The CDR3 DNA sequence: TGTGCCAGCAGCCCGCGAAGGGGGGGCACAGATACGCAGTATTTT. Residues: CASSPRRGGTDTQYF.

This clonotype was counted at least ten times. This chain links TRBV28 with TRBJ1-1; D remains unclear. CDR1 MDHEN and CDR2 SYDVKM come from the germline V gene. V was clipped by 6 bases and J by 4 bases, with 15 bases between them. The CDR3 extends over 14 amino acids. Here the CDR3 reads CASSSTHRSTEAFF. The CDR3 bases are TGTGCCAGCAGCTCTACTCACCGCTCCACTGAAGCTTTCTTT.

This clonotype was counted ten times or more. This rearrangement joins TRBV20-1 to TRBJ2-7; 8 bases agree with TRBD1. The CDR3 spans 15 residues. Germline-derived CDR1 and CDR2 are DFQATT and SNEGSKA (reference sequence). V shed 4 bases and J 3 bases; nucleotides not matched to a gene: 11. The chain's CDR3 is CSATQGQVKNYEQYF. CDR3 nucleotide sequence: TGCAGTGCTACCCAGGGACAGGTAAAAAACTACGAGCAGTACTTC.

This clonotype came up many times. The chain joins TRBV9 to TRBJ2-7; TRBD2 aligns across 11 bases. The germline CDR1 and CDR2 sequences are SGDLS and YYNGEE. The CDR3 spans 16 residues. The V segment lost 2 bases and the J segment 7 bases; nucleotides outside the gene matches: 11. In DNA form, the CDR3 reads TGTGCCAGCAGCGTTTCTTATAGCGGGAGGGCCGGGGAGCAGTACTTC. The encoded protein is CASSVSYSGRAGEQYF.

This clonotype showed up many times. CDR3 sequence (DNA): TGTGCCAGCAGTAACCGGAGGGACCGAATAGCCAAAAACATTCAGTACTTC. It is translated as CASSNRRDRIAKNIQYF. The chain combines TRBV28 with TRBJ2-4; maybe TRBD2 (6 bases). Between the trimmed V and J ends, which lost 5 bases and 0 bases, there was a span of 17 bases. Per germline, CDR1 MDHEN and CDR2 SYDVKM. The CDR3 is 17 residues long.